The source of this TCR beta chain is a study of cytomegalovirus exposure and HLA in healthy donors. Findings and caveats of the study: With later analysis, a missense DCLRE1C variant became linked to TCR beta V- and J-gene trimming. HLA allele associations emerged for 16,951 TCR beta sequences in a later analysis, at 0.05 false discovery rate. In a later analysis, HLA-C alleles had the fewest associated TCRs, DRB1 alleles the most.

On this clone: Its antigen is unknown.

The PCR made use of 60 Vbeta and 13 Jbeta primers. Assay: immunoSEQ multiplex PCR; the TCRdb copy retains only in-frame clones and omits some. The data contain some 130,000 clones, over 75% of them singletons. Donors sampled were nominally healthy, though unrecorded immune exposures were likely. V was shortened by 1 base and J by 4 bases, with 16 bases between the two germline ends. CDR3 length: 16 amino acids. Germline lookup yields CDR1 SSHAT and CDR2 FNYEAQ (reference sequence). The receptor's source is a man younger than 40 in good health. Sequencing was performed on PBMCs. The chain has TRBV7-7 and TRBJ2-5, with a tentative D call TRBD2 (6 bases). The CDR3 nucleotides read TGTGCCAGCAGCTTAGTCCGCGGGCTCGGGGGAGAGACCCAGTACTTC. Amino acid sequence: CASSLVRGLGGETQYF.